This T cell receptor beta chain was observed in a study of Ad26.COV2.S vaccination and SARS-CoV-2 variants. The study's findings and limits: With respect to non-spike TCR breadth, vaccine and placebo recipients were similar.

CDR1 SEHNR and CDR2 FQNEAQ come from the germline V gene (reference sequence). This CDR3 region has 14 residues. Trimming at V came to 5 bases and at J to 2 bases, leaving 2 bases not matched to a gene. Profiling relied on immunoSEQ multiplex PCR, and the TCRdb table lists in-frame clones only, not all of them. Of around 94,000 clones listed, around three quarters were seen once; the top ten hold around 15%. This clone occurred once. The antigen is unknown. This clonotype originated in a human donor who had recovered from COVID-19. The source material was peripheral blood, sampled after recovery from COVID-19. The rearrangement uses TRBV7-9 and TRBJ2-7; 11 bases are shared with TRBD2. CDR3 bases: TGTGCCAGCAGCAGTAGCGGGGGGGCCTACGAGCAGTACTTC. Protein product: CASSSSGGAYEQYF.